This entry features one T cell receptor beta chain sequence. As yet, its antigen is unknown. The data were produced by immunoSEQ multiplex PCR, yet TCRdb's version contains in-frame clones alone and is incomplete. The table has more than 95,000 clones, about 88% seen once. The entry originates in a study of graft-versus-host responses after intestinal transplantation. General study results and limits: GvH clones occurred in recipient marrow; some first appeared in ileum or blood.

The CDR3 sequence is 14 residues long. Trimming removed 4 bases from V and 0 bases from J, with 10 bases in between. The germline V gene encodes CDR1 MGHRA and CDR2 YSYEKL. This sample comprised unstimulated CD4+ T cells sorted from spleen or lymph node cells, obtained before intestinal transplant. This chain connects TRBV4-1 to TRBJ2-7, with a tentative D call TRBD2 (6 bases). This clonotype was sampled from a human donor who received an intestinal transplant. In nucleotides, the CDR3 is TGCGCCAGCAGCCCCAGGACTAACTCCTACGAGCAGTACTTC. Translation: CASSPRTNSYEQYF.